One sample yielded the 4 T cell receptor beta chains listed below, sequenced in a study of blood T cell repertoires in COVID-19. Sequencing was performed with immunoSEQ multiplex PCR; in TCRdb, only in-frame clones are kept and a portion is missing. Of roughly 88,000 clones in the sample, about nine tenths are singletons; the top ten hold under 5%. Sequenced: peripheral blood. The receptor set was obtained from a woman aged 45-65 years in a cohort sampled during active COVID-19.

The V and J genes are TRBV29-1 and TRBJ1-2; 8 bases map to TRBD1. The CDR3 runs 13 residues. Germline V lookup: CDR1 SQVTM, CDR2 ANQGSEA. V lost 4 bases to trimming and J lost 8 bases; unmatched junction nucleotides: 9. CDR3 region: CSVVIGTGGGYTF. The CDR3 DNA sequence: TGCAGCGTTGTAATCGGGACAGGAGGGGGCTACACCTTC.

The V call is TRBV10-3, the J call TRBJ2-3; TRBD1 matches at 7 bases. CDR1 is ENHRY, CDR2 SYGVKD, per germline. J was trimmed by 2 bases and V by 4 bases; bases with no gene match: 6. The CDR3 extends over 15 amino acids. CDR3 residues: CAISGTGPLTDTQYF. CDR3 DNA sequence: TGTGCCATCAGTGGGACAGGACCCCTCACAGATACGCAGTATTTT.

CDR3 loop: CASSPTSGTSSYNEQFF. The CDR3 DNA follows: TGTGCCAGCTCACCGACCTCCGGGACTAGCTCCTACAATGAGCAGTTCTTC. The chain uses TRBV18 and TRBJ2-1; 8 positions agree with TRBD2. CDR1 and CDR2 (germline): KGHSH, LQKENI. There are 17 residues in the CDR3. With V trimmed by 3 bases and J by 0 bases, 7 bases remained unmatched.

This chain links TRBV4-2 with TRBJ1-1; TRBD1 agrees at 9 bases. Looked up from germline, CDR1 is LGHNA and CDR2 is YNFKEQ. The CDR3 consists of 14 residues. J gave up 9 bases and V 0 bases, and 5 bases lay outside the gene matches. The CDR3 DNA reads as TGTGCCAGCAGCCAAGATGGGGGGACAGGGAAAGCTTTCTTT. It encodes CASSQDGGTGKAFF.